This TCR beta chain was obtained from a study of cytomegalovirus exposure and HLA in healthy donors. Notes on this clone: Antigen: not known.

It was with 60 Vbeta and 13 Jbeta primers that the PCR ran. The repertoire was sequenced with immunoSEQ multiplex PCR; TCRdb's copy has only in-frame clones and lacks some. In the table there are some 99,000 clones, about four fifths of which are singletons. Study outcomes and limitations: Reportedly, TCR beta sequences accurately predicted HLA-A and HLA-B alleles in most subjects.

With 8 bases removed from V and 12 bases from J, the gap between germline ends came to 22 bases. The germline V gene encodes CDR1 GTSNPN and CDR2 SVGIG (reference sequence). The CDR3 contains 12 residues. The sequencing input was PBMCs. The chain combines TRBV30 with TRBJ2-5, with D tentatively TRBD2 (5 bases). This receptor was taken from a woman aged 30 to 39 in good health and CMV-seronegative. This CDR3 reads CAGGSSRVPKYF. The CDR3 DNA reads as TGTGCCGGAGGATCCTCACGCGTGCCCAAGTACTTC.